One sample yielded the 10 T cell receptor beta chains listed below, sequenced in a study of T cells in Graves' hyperthyroidism and ophthalmopathy. The TCR beta CDR3 regions underwent amplification using RNA transcripts as the source. A set of HTBI primers served as the primers for a first-round RT-PCR of the TCR CDR3. Via MiXCR, TCRdb re-called the multiplex PCR reads, giving one row per CDR3 protein. The table shows about 350,000 distinct CDR3 sequences, with about 15% occurring only once. Specimen: blood. Every receptor here comes from a woman aged 25 to 45 with Graves' hyperthyroidism.

In this sample, this clonotype turned up many times. V gene TRBV19 combines with J gene TRBJ2-4, with 11 bases aligning to TRBD2. Trimming at V came to 3 bases and at J to 0 bases, leaving 16 bases not matched to a gene. CDR3 length equals 21 residues. From germline, CDR1 is LNHDA and CDR2 SQIVND (reference sequence). The CDR3 loop is CASSIWETSGTVGIAKNIQYF. The CDR3 bases are TGTGCCAGTAGTATCTGGGAGACTAGCGGGACCGTGGGGATAGCCAAAAACATTCAGTACTTC.

This clonotype showed up many times. V is TRBV11-2 and J is TRBJ2-3; 9 bases match TRBD2. Germline V gives CDR1 SGHAT, CDR2 FQNNGV. This CDR3 region has 16 residues. V dropped 1 base and J dropped 2; count of bases not matched to a gene: 4. The CDR3 loop reads CASSLVAGAPTDTQYF. The CDR3 coding sequence is TGTGCCAGCAGCTTAGTAGCGGGAGCCCCCACAGATACGCAGTATTTT. Combining the CDR3 with reference TRBV11-2 and TRBJ2-3 gives the whole variable domain EAGVAQSPRYKIIEKRQSVAFWCNPISGHATLYWYQQILGQGPKLLIQFQNNGVVDDSQLPKDRFSAERLKGVDSTLKIQPAKLEDSAVYLCASSLVAGAPTDTQYFGPGTRLTVL.

This clonotype was observed at least ten times. This chain joins TRBV7-9 and TRBJ2-7, with D possibly matching TRBD2 (5 bases). V was shortened by 5 bases and J by 4 bases, with 12 bases between the two germline ends. CDR3 length: 13 amino acids. The germline V gene encodes CDR1 SEHNR and CDR2 FQNEAQ (reference sequence). Here the CDR3 DNA reads TGTGCCAGCAGCGCACCCTCGGGGTACGAGCAGTACTTC. Translated: CASSAPSGYEQYF.

This clonotype showed up just a few times. J is TRBJ2-5 and V is TRBV19, with D perhaps matching TRBD2 (7 bases). This CDR3 has 14 amino acids. Trimming removed 6 bases from V and 6 bases from J, with 17 bases in between. The germline gives CDR1 LNHDA, CDR2 SQIVND (reference sequence). The CDR3 loop reads CASSAGGQGKTQYF. DNA of the CDR3: TGTGCCAGTAGCGCCGGGGGGCAGGGGAAGACCCAGTACTTC.

This clonotype was found many times. The chain recombines TRBV7-2 with TRBJ2-4; TRBD2 might be the D (6 bases). Germline V lookup: CDR1 SGHTA, CDR2 FQGNSA. There are 17 residues in the CDR3. Trimming took off 1 base at V and 2 bases at J, with 15 bases between the two ends. The CDR3 sequence: CASSLVSNRDSKNIQYF. The CDR3 bases are TGTGCCAGCAGCTTAGTGAGTAACCGGGACTCCAAAAACATTCAGTACTTC. Combining the CDR3 with reference TRBV7-2 and TRBJ2-4 gives the whole variable domain GAGVSQSPSNKVTEKGKDVELRCDPISGHTALYWYRQSLGQGLEFLIYFQGNSAPDKSGLPSDRFSAERTGGSVSTLTIQRTQQEDSAVYLCASSLVSNRDSKNIQYFGAGTRLSVL.

This clonotype was seen more than once but under ten times. V gene TRBV27 combines with J gene TRBJ2-4, with D perhaps assigned TRBD1 or TRBD2 (5 bases each). The CDR3 loop spans 14 amino acids. V gave up 5 bases and J gave up 6 bases, with 14 bases separating them. The germline V gene encodes CDR1 MNHEY and CDR2 SMNVEV (reference sequence). CDR3 coding DNA: TGTGCCAGCAGTGACGTGGACGGGGCAAACATTCAGTACTTC. Its protein product is CASSDVDGANIQYF.

The genes are TRBV6-5 and TRBJ2-3, with 7 bases lining up with TRBD1. The germline V gene encodes CDR1 MNHEY and CDR2 SVGAGI. The CDR3 is 16 residues long. V gave up 2 bases and J gave up 4 bases; unmatched junction bases: 9. The CDR3 is CASSYRGRGKSDTQYF. The DNA for the CDR3 is TGTGCCAGCAGTTACCGGGGCAGGGGGAAATCAGATACGCAGTATTTT.

The V and J genes are TRBV6-1 and TRBJ1-5; no firm D call. Germline-derived CDR1 and CDR2 are MNHNS and SASEGT. V shed 4 bases and J shed 4 bases, with 8 bases lying between them. The CDR3 sequence is 13 residues long. The CDR3 is CASSVVQNQPQHF. The CDR3, as DNA: TGTGCCAGCAGTGTCGTCCAGAATCAGCCCCAGCATTTT.

This clonotype was picked up many times. The J gene is TRBJ1-2, the V gene TRBV3-1; D not resolved. There are 13 residues in the CDR3. Germline V lookup: CDR1 LGHDT, CDR2 YNNKEL (reference sequence). Trimming pared 4 bases from V and 6 bases from J, leaving 12 bases between. As DNA, the CDR3 is TGTGCCAGCAGCCGGATTTCAACTGATGGCTACACCTTC. This sequence encodes CASSRISTDGYTF.

Of note for this clonotype: One junction end does not reproduce the germline sequence, and a read error may be involved. The V and J genes are TRBV11-2 and TRBJ2-2; 9 nucleotides line up with TRBD2. This CDR3 has 16 residues. The germline CDR1 and CDR2 sequences are SGHAT and FQNNGV. Here the CDR3 DNA reads TGTACCAGCAGCTTAAGAGCGGGAGGTCCCACCGGGGAGCTGTTTTTT. Translated, it gives CTSSLRAGGPTGELFF.